The subject of this entry is one T cell receptor beta chain. This sample stems from a study of technical replicates of blood from a few donors. Some clones are missing from TCRdb's copy, which holds only in-frame ones; the method was immunoSEQ multiplex PCR. The profile shows tens of thousands of clones, about 91% of them singletons. The germline V and J ends were trimmed by 2 bases and 0 bases, with 11 bases remaining between them. The CDR3 totals 16 residues. Per germline, CDR1 KGHSH and CDR2 LQKENI. The TCR originated in a human donor in good health. The V gene is TRBV18, the J gene TRBJ1-3, with D unresolved. What was sequenced was T cells isolated from PBMCs. Here the CDR3 DNA reads TGTGCCAGCTCACCAACATCACAGAGCTCTGGAAACACCATATATTTT. Protein sequence: CASSPTSQSSGNTIYF.